This T cell receptor beta chain was captured by sequencing in a study of blood T cell repertoires in COVID-19. Study background: There were acute and convalescent COVID-19 samples, and they came from the United States, Italy and Spain.

Produced via immunoSEQ multiplex PCR; TCRdb's table is partial and in-frame only. The sample has 250,000 to 350,000 clones, 89% seen once; the top ten hold 5% to 7%. V dropped 4 bases and J dropped 2 bases, with 11 bases sitting between them. CDR1 and CDR2 (germline): LGHNT, FRNRAP. The CDR3 covers 14 residues. The source material was peripheral blood. The clonotype originates from a man between 18 and 35 years old who had recovered from COVID-19. The V call is TRBV12-5, the J call TRBJ1-2; D is uncertain. The CDR3 is CASGSTYPNYGYTF. Here the CDR3 DNA reads TGTGCTAGTGGTTCTACCTATCCGAACTATGGCTACACCTTC.